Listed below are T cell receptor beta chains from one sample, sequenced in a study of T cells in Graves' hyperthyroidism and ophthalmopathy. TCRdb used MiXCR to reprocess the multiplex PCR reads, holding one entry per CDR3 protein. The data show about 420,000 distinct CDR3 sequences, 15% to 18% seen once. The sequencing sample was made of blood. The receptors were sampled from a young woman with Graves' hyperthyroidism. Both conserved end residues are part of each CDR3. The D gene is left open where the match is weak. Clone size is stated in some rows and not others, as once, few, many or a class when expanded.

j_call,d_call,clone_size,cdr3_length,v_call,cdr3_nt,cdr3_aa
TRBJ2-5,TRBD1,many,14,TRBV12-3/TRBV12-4,TGTGCCAGCAGTAGGACAGGGAGCGGGGAGACCCAGTACTTC,CASSRTGSGETQYF
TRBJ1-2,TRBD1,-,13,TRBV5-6,TGTGCCAGCAGCTTGATGACAGGGCTCGGCTACACCTTC,CASSLMTGLGYTF
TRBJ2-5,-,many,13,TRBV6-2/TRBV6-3,TGTGCCAGCAGTTACTCGACCCCGGGGACCCAGTACTTC,CASSYSTPGTQYF
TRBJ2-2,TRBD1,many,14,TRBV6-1,TGTGCCAGCATGAGGACAGGGGGCACCGGGGAGCTGTTTTTT,CASMRTGGTGELFF
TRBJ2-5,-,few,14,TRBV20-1,TGCAGTGCCCTGGTCCCCCAGGGCCAAGAGACCCAGTACTTC,CSALVPQGQETQYF
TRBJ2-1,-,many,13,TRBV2,TGTGCCAGCAGTGCGGGGGGCGGGGATGAGCAGTTCTTC,CASSAGGGDEQFF
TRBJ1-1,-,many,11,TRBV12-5,TGTGCTAGTGGGGCGGGATTTGAAGCTTTCTTT,CASGAGFEAFF
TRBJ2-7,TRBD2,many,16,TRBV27,TGTGCCAGCAGTAGCCTAGCGGGAGTCGGGGTCTACGAGCAGTACTTC,CASSSLAGVGVYEQYF
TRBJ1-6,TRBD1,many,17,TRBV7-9,TGTGCCAGCAGAGGGGACAGGTCGAGCTCCTATAATTCACCCCTCCACTTT,CASRGDRSSSYNSPLHF
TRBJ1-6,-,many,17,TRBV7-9,TGTGCCAGCAGCATAGGGGGAGCTAGCTCCTATAATTCACCCCTCCACTTT,CASSIGGASSYNSPLHF
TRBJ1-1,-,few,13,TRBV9,TGTGCCAGCAGCACCACAGGGAGGGCTGAAGCTTTCTTT,CASSTTGRAEAFF
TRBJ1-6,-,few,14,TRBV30,TGTGCCTGGGGGGGAAATCCCTATAATTCACCCCTCCACTTT,CAWGGNPYNSPLHF
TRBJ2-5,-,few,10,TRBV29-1,TGCAGCGTTGGAGTGGAGACCCAGTACTTC,CSVGVETQYF
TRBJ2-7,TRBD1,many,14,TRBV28,TGTGCCAGCCCGCCCCCGGGACAGGGCTACGAGCAGTACTTC,CASPPPGQGYEQYF
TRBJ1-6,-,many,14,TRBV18,TGTGCCAGCTCCCCGCAGGCCACGGATTCACCCCTCCACTTT,CASSPQATDSPLHF
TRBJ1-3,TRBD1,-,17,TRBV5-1,TGCGCCAGCAGCCCCCAATCGACAGGGGCAACTGGAAACACCATATATTTT,CASSPQSTGATGNTIYF
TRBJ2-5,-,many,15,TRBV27,TGTGCCAGCCTCCTGGGGGGGGCCAACCAAGAGACCCAGTACTTC,CASLLGGANQETQYF
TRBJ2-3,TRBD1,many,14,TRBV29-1,TGCAGCGTGCTGGGACAGGGGATCACAGATACGCAGTATTTT,CSVLGQGITDTQYF
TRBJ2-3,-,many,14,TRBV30,TGTGCCTGGAATTGGGAGGAGGGGGCAGATACGCAGTATTTT,CAWNWEEGADTQYF
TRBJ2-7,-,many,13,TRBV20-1,TGCAGTGCTAGAGCCGGGAACTCCTACGAGCAGTACTTC,CSARAGNSYEQYF
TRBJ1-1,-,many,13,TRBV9,TGTGCCAGCAGCGGGACTCTAAACACTGAAGCTTTCTTT,CASSGTLNTEAFF
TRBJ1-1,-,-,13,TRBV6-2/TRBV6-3,TGTGCCAGCAGTTCGCACCTTGGTACTGAAGCTTTCTTT,CASSSHLGTEAFF